The TCR beta chain described here comes from a study of blood T cell repertoires in COVID-19. Study as a whole: PBMCs, B-cell-depleted T cells, or T cells provided the cDNA or gDNA that made up the material.

This clone appeared once. The CDR3 contains 14 residues. V was pared by 4 bases and J by 7 bases, with 5 bases of the junction left unmatched. CDR1 and CDR2 from the germline V gene are SGDLS and YYNGEE. TCRdb keeps only in-frame clones here, not all; method: immunoSEQ multiplex PCR. The repertoire includes 250,000 to 300,000 clones, roughly nine tenths of them detected once, and 1.7% sits in the top ten. The study counted Cohort 3 donors as recovered given two negative PCRs, clearance, or symptom resolution. J is TRBJ1-4 and V is TRBV9; 9 bases fit TRBD1. Sequencing used PBMCs or T cells enriched from blood (not recorded which). The TCR originated in a woman aged 40 to 50 who had recovered from COVID-19. The CDR3 spells CASSIGQGSEKLFF. Written as DNA, the CDR3 is TGTGCCAGCAGCATCGGACAGGGGAGTGAAAAACTGTTTTTT. Variable domain in full (rest from reference TRBV9 and TRBJ1-4): DSGVTQTPKHLITATGQRVTLRCSPRSGDLSVYWYQQSLDQGLQFLIQYYNGEERAKGNILERFSAQQFPDLHSELNLSSLELGDSALYFCASSIGQGSEKLFFGSGTQLSVL.